This entry is about one T cell receptor beta chain. The sample holds a few counts of this clone. This clone's antigen is unknown. No per-base quality is available; no much larger clone lies one base away. This entry is derived from a study of cytotoxic CD8 clonotypes in ibrutinib-treated CLL listed by TCRdb under 2021. A note on the overall study: The cohort included roughly 15 treatment-naive and approximately eleven relapsed/refractory patients; roughly 17 were IGHV unmutated. Partial responses were observed in 24 patients and complete responses in 2; after a median follow-up of about 69 months, remission was maintained in 14 patients and progression was observed in about twelve. Samples at response were collected after a median of approximately twelve months of treatment, with a range of roughly 6 to 36 months. On average, each sample had about 250,000 productive templates and more than 85,000 productive rearrangements. Of the 70 to 100 people in the trial, 25 to 30 had longitudinal samples available. Cryopreserved peripheral blood mononuclear cells were obtained prior to treatment, at the time of response, and at either disease progression or sustained remission. Every sample from remission and from progressive disease was obtained while the patients were still on ibrutinib.

Each clonotype received, on average, around 10x coverage in deep resolution sequencing performed on a MiSeq, where the target depth lay between 1 in 1 million and 1 in 200,000 T cells. TCR beta libraries were generated with the immunoSEQ hsTCRB Kit. On the study's bioinformatics: ImmunoSEQ Data Assistant and ImmunoSEQ Analyzer were used for data analysis, and V, D and J genes were assigned according to IMGT definitions. Clonality was computed as one minus normalized Shannon entropy of productive rearrangement frequencies, ranging from 0 to 1. Only overrepresented clonotypes making up at least 0.05% of the repertoire of each patient were included in the public clonotype analysis. Around 12 age-matched healthy donor repertoires from immuneACCESS were used as controls for clonality. Entries here come from immuneACCESS through TCRdb and include only in-frame sequences with V and J called. Some clones fail to appear in such tables; in the studies checked, an unresolved V gene covers under half of the shortfall, and the cause of the remainder is unknown. D and trimming come from the DNA, and the V and J calls and clone size come from that table. This sample gives roughly 330,000 clones in total; 67% of them show up just once. Jointly, the top ten make up around 6.3% of the sample.

General conclusions and limits of the study: Lymph node repertoires were not examined, and the timing of sampling was not matched between patients in sustained remission and those whose disease progressed. An increase in clonality was observed at ibrutinib response, with clonality remaining stable during sustained remission and falling back toward baseline at progression. Baseline clonality exceeded that of age-matched healthy donors and correlated strongly with circulating CD8+ T-cell counts. Public clonotypes were rare and either shrank or stayed stable during treatment, and the rise in clonality at ibrutinib response reflected expansion of private clonotypes.

Around 2 micrograms of genomic DNA were extracted from cryopreserved PBMCs for TCR beta library preparation. Longitudinal blood samples from CLL patients on ibrutinib monotherapy were analyzed using high-throughput TCR beta sequencing. Patients were enrolled in a phase 2 open-label single-center ibrutinib monotherapy trial. Specimen: PBMCs, collected after 36 months of ibrutinib treatment. The origin of this receptor is a human donor with chronic lymphocytic leukemia.

The CDR3 protein: CASSYETGLNYGYTF. The sequenced DNA: TGTGCCAGCAGTTACGAGACAGGGTTGAACTATGGCTACACCTTC. The V and J segments used are TRBV6-6 and TRBJ1-2; a stretch of 7 junction bases matches TRBD1. Spanning cysteine to phenylalanine, the CDR3 consists of 15 amino acids. The sequence is cut down to CDR3 DNA, 45 bases in frame from base 1. V has 2 bases trimmed and J has 2 bases trimmed; junction bases matching no gene number 5. CDR1 and CDR2 (MNHNY, SVGAGI) derive from the germline V gene (reference sequence).